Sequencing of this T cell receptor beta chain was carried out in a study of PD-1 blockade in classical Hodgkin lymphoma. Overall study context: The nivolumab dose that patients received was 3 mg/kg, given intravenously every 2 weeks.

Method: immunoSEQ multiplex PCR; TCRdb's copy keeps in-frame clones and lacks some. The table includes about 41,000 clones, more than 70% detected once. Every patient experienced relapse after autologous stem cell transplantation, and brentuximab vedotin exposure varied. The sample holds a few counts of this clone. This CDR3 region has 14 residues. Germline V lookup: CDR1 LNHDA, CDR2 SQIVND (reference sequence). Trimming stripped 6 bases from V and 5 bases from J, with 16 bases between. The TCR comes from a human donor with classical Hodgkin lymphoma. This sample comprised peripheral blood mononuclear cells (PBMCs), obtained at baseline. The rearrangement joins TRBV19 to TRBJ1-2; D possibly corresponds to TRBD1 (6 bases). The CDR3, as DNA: TGTGCCAGTAGAAGTATTGGGGGGCCGTATGGCTACACCTTC. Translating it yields CASRSIGGPYGYTF. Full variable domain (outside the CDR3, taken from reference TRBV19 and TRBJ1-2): DGGITQSPKYLFRKEGQNVTLSCEQNLNHDAMYWYRQDPGQGLRLIYYSQIVNDFQKGDIAEGYSVSREKKESFPLTVTSAQKNPTAFYLCASRSIGGPYGYTFGSGTRLTVV.